In its sample, the clone carrying this TCR beta chain was seen many times. Its matching antigen is unknown. The CDR3 runs 15 residues. The J segment lost 3 bases and the V segment lost 5 bases, leaving 6 bases of the junction unmatched. The data were taken from a study of T cell repertoires in cytomegalovirus infection. About the research overall: A matching HLA type, together with CMV infection, was signaled by public TCR beta signatures.

Findings of the study overall: Summed frequency of shared TCR beta families picked out CMV carriers who also had the relevant HLA. The ex vivo response showed dominance by HLA-C-restricted CMV-specific TCR beta clonotypes.

TCRdb reanalysed the reads using MiXCR and keeps one entry per CDR3 protein. The sample gives approximately 500,000 distinct CDR3 sequences, roughly 12% of which show up once; more than 8.5% is in the top ten. The V call is TRBV12-3 or TRBV12-4, the J call TRBJ1-2; 10 bases line up with TRBD1. The sequence was collected from a human donor in good health (CMV status not recorded). Some clones in this sample may be carry-over from other donors' samples. Sequences were obtained from PBMCs. The CDR3 nucleotides are TGTGCCAGCAGTCGTCGACAGGGGGCTTACTATGGCTACACCTTC. Amino acids: CASSRRQGAYYGYTF.